One and the same sample provided the 28 T cell receptor beta chains below, sequenced in a study of T cell responses to AZD1222 COVID-19 vaccine. The assay was immunoSEQ multiplex PCR, and TCRdb's table has in-frame clones only and misses some. The sample has 150,000 to 200,000 clones, approximately 91% seen once; the top ten hold approximately 1.8%. Sample: peripheral blood, taken 28 days after the second AZD1222 dose. All receptors derive from an adult who received the AZD1222 COVID-19 vaccine.

The rearrangement joins TRBV28 to TRBJ2-7; D remains unclear. The CDR3 has 11 residues. Trimming left V 6 bases short and J 2 bases short, with 5 bases between. CDR1 and CDR2 (germline): MDHEN, SYDVKM. The CDR3 sequence is CASRDAYEQYF. CDR3 DNA: TGTGCCAGCAGGGATGCCTACGAGCAGTACTTC.

The chain recombines TRBV27 with TRBJ1-1; D remains ambiguous. Germline V gene lookup returns CDR1 MNHEY and CDR2 SMNVEV (reference sequence). There are 14 residues in the CDR3. V was clipped by 2 bases and J by 1 base, with 8 bases between them. The DNA of the CDR3 is TGTGCCAGCAGTTTAAGGGCGGGGAACACTGAAGCTTTCTTT. Protein: CASSLRAGNTEAFF.

The rearrangement uses TRBV27 and TRBJ2-7; 7 nucleotides align to TRBD2. V shed 1 base and J 3 bases; nucleotides not matched to a gene: 3. The germline V gene has CDR1 MNHEY and CDR2 SMNVEV (reference sequence). The CDR3 is made up of 14 amino acids. The CDR3 DNA reads TGTGCCAGCAGTTTATGGGGCGGGAGCTACGAGCAGTACTTC. Its translation: CASSLWGGSYEQYF.

The chain has TRBV5-1 and TRBJ2-1, with 8 bases aligning to TRBD2. The CDR3 extends over 13 amino acids. The germline V gene has CDR1 SGHRS and CDR2 YFSETQ. J gave up 5 bases and V 5 bases, and 3 bases lay outside the gene matches. CDR3 loop: CASRLADDNEQFF. The CDR3 bases are TGCGCCAGCAGACTAGCGGATGACAATGAGCAGTTCTTC.

The rearrangement uses TRBV4-1 and TRBJ2-2, with no clear D. This CDR3 comprises 16 residues. Trimming took 1 base from V and 0 from J, leaving 9 bases between them. The germline gives CDR1 MGHRA, CDR2 YSYEKL. CDR3: CASSQGRRSNTGELFF. CDR3 nucleotides: TGCGCCAGCAGCCAAGGGCGGAGATCGAACACCGGGGAGCTGTTTTTT.

This rearrangement joins TRBV27 to TRBJ1-6; unclear D gene. Germline-derived CDR1 and CDR2 are MNHEY and SMNVEV (reference sequence). Between the trimmed V and J ends, which lost 3 bases and 7 bases, there was a span of 10 bases. The CDR3 has 14 amino acids. The CDR3 nucleotides read TGTGCCAGCAGTTTCGCAGGTTCGAATTCACCCCTCCACTTT. Translation gives CASSFAGSNSPLHF.

The V gene is TRBV30, the J gene TRBJ1-3, with unresolved D. The V gene's germline CDR1 is GTSNPN and CDR2 SVGIG (reference sequence). CDR3 length: 14 amino acids. Trimming stripped 4 bases from V and 5 bases from J, with 15 bases between. The CDR3 loop is CAWIPPGPRNTIYF. The DNA for the CDR3 is TGTGCCTGGATCCCGCCCGGGCCTCGAAACACCATATATTTT. Full variable domain (missing parts from reference TRBV30 and TRBJ1-3): SQTIHQWPATLVQPVGSPLSLECTVEGTSNPNLYWYRQAAGRGLQLLFYSVGIGQISSEVPQNLSASRPQDRQFILSSKKLLLSDSGFYLCAWIPPGPRNTIYFGEGSWLTVV.

CDR3 protein: CASSEHGLAMYEQYF. CDR3 sequence (DNA): TGTGCCAGCAGTGAACACGGGCTAGCGATGTACGAGCAGTACTTC. V is TRBV6-1 and J is TRBJ2-7; TRBD2 might be the D (6 bases). The CDR3 contains 15 residues. CDR1 MNHNS and CDR2 SASEGT come from the germline V gene. V was cut by 2 bases and J by 4 bases, with 15 bases left in between.

On this clone itself: This sample includes further DNA sequences coding for the same CDR3. The V call is TRBV18, the J call TRBJ1-1, with a tentative D call TRBD1 (5 bases). Looked up from germline, CDR1 is KGHSH and CDR2 is LQKENI. The CDR3 spans 14 residues. V shed 2 bases and J shed 2 bases, with 9 bases lying between them. CDR3 loop: CASSPSQGNTEAFF. DNA for the CDR3: TGTGCCAGCTCACCATCCCAGGGAAACACTGAAGCTTTCTTT.

This chain joins TRBV14 and TRBJ2-5; 8 nucleotides match TRBD1. V lost 2 bases, J lost 7 bases, and 6 bases stayed unmatched. Per germline, CDR1 SGHDN and CDR2 FVKESK. The CDR3 has 14 residues. CDR3 sequence reads: CASSQFGQGWTQYF. In nucleotides, the CDR3 is TGTGCCAGCAGCCAATTCGGACAGGGATGGACCCAGTACTTC.

This chain connects TRBV7-9 to TRBJ2-5; the D is unclear. V lost 2 bases to trimming and J lost 1 base, with 8 bases between them. Germline loops: CDR1 SEHNR, CDR2 FQNEAQ (reference sequence). This CDR3 is built from 14 residues. CDR3 DNA sequence: TGTGCCAGCAGCTTATGGGGAATCCAAGAGACCCAGTACTTC. Protein: CASSLWGIQETQYF.

The chain links TRBV4-3 to TRBJ2-2, with D tentatively TRBD2 (6 bases). V was shortened by 1 base and J by 3 bases, with 15 bases between the two germline ends. Germline V gene data show CDR1 as LGHNA and CDR2 as YSLEER. This CDR3 spans 17 amino acids. The CDR3 here is CASSQGETSSYTGELFF. CDR3 DNA sequence: TGCGCCAGCAGCCAAGGTGAAACTAGCAGTTACACCGGGGAGCTGTTTTTT.

This chain connects TRBV2 to TRBJ1-5; no firm D call. The CDR3 loop spans 13 amino acids. CDR1 is SNHLY, CDR2 FYNNEI, per germline. Trimming shortened V by 3 bases and J by 5 bases, and 8 bases separated the two germline ends. The CDR3 sequence: CASSDRFYQPQHF. The DNA for the CDR3 is TGTGCCAGCAGTGATCGGTTTTATCAGCCCCAGCATTTT. Full variable domain (missing parts from reference TRBV2 and TRBJ1-5): EPEVTQTPSHQVTQMGQEVILRCVPISNHLYFYWYRQILGQKVEFLVSFYNNEISEKSEIFDDQFSVERPDGSNFTLKIRSTKLEDSAMYFCASSDRFYQPQHFGDGTRLSIL.

The chain has TRBV9 and TRBJ2-3, with no clear D. This CDR3 comprises 13 residues. CDR1 SGDLS and CDR2 YYNGEE come from the germline V gene. V dropped 4 bases and J dropped 2 bases, with 8 bases sitting between them. CDR3 sequence (DNA): TGTGCCAGCAGCCCCCCTGCCACAGATACGCAGTATTTT. This sequence encodes CASSPPATDTQYF.

This clone was counted a single time. The CDR3 sequence is CASSQSGARETQYF. The CDR3 nucleotides are TGTGCCAGCAGTCAATCCGGGGCGAGGGAGACCCAGTACTTC. The chain is built from TRBV28 and TRBJ2-5, with D possibly called TRBD1 or TRBD2 (5 bases each). V lost 5 bases to trimming and J lost 5 bases, with 15 bases between them. Germline V CDR1 and CDR2: MDHEN, SYDVKM. CDR3 length equals 14 residues.

This sequence joins TRBV10-2 and TRBJ2-1, with 11 bases matching TRBD2. With V trimmed by 4 bases and J by 8 bases, 7 bases remained unmatched. Germline V gene data show CDR1 as WSHSY and CDR2 as SAAADI. The CDR3 runs to 15 residues. CDR3 in DNA: TGCGCCAGCAGTGGTACTAGCGGGAGCGGTGATGAGCAGTTCTTC. Translating gives CASSGTSGSGDEQFF.

The DNA for the CDR3 is TGTGCCAGCAGCTTGGGGGGGTACAATGAGCAGTTCTTC. It encodes CASSLGGYNEQFF. The chain combines TRBV5-6 with TRBJ2-1; perhaps D is TRBD1 or TRBD2 (5 bases each). Germline V CDR1 and CDR2: SGHDT, YYEEEE. This CDR3 is 13 amino acids long. The V end lost 0 bases, the J end lost 4 bases, and 5 bases lay between the germline ends. The full variable domain, with the rest looked up from reference TRBV5-6 and TRBJ2-1, is DAGVTQSPTHLIKTRGQQVTLRCSPKSGHDTVSWYQQALGQGPQFIFQYYEEEERQRGNFPDRFSGHQFPNYSSELNVNALLLGDSALYLCASSLGGYNEQFFGPGTRLTVL.

The chain joins TRBV28 to TRBJ1-1; D unclear. The CDR3 is 14 residues long. Germline CDR1 MDHEN, CDR2 SYDVKM. The ends were cut back, 10 bases at V and 0 bases at J, with 15 bases in the middle. In nucleotides, the CDR3 is TGTGCCATCAAGCTCGGAACCATGAACACTGAAGCTTTCTTT. Encoded protein: CAIKLGTMNTEAFF.

The CDR3 DNA is TGTGCCAGCAGCTTAACGCCGGTGAACACTGAAGCTTTCTTT. Protein: CASSLTPVNTEAFF. This chain connects TRBV7-3 to TRBJ1-1; D remains unclear. Trimming shortened V by 0 bases and J by 0 bases, and 5 bases separated the two germline ends. CDR1 is SGHTA and CDR2 is FQGTGA in the germline V gene. The CDR3 has 14 residues.

This clone was seen once. The chain employs TRBV9 and TRBJ1-1; D is possibly TRBD1 (5 bases). The CDR3 spans 17 residues. CDR1 is SGDLS, CDR2 YYNGEE, per germline. Between the trimmed V and J ends, which lost 0 bases and 0 bases, there was a span of 15 bases. Here the CDR3 DNA reads TGTGCCAGCAGCGTAGAGGGGAAAGGGGATATGAACACTGAAGCTTTCTTT. Protein sequence: CASSVEGKGDMNTEAFF.

The CDR3 region is CASSPRVDTQYF. The CDR3 coding sequence is TGCGCCAGCAGCCCCAGGGTCGATACGCAGTATTTT. The chain links TRBV5-1 to TRBJ2-3; D possibly corresponds to TRBD1 (5 bases). Germline values: CDR1 SGHRS, CDR2 YFSETQ. This CDR3 comprises 12 residues. The V and J ends lost 4 bases and 6 bases respectively, with 9 bases between them. The full variable domain, rest sourced from reference TRBV5-1 and TRBJ2-3, is KAGVTQTPRYLIKTRGQQVTLSCSPISGHRSVSWYQQTPGQGLQFLFEYFSETQRNKGNFPGRFSGRQFSNSRSEMNVSTLELGDSALYLCASSPRVDTQYFGPGTRLTVL.

The chain has TRBV7-3 and TRBJ1-2, with D possibly matching TRBD1 (6 bases). The CDR3 consists of 14 residues. The V end lost 0 bases, the J end lost 4 bases, and 9 bases lay between the germline ends. Germline CDR1 SGHTA, CDR2 FQGTGA. The CDR3 coding sequence is TGTGCCAGCAGCTTAACGGGGGGGCCCTATGGCTACACCTTC. It yields the protein CASSLTGGPYGYTF.

This clone was observed a few times. V usage is TRBV18 and J usage is TRBJ1-2; D possibly corresponds to TRBD1 (6 bases). This CDR3 spans 14 amino acids. The germline CDR1 and CDR2 sequences are KGHSH and LQKENI. Trimming took 2 bases from V and 5 from J, leaving 12 bases between them. In nucleotides, the CDR3 is TGTGCCAGCTCACCAAGGACAGCTGATTATGGCTACACCTTC. Amino acids: CASSPRTADYGYTF.

The chain uses TRBV7-9 and TRBJ1-1; D is ambiguous. Trimming stripped 0 bases from V and 3 bases from J, with 8 bases between. The CDR3 covers 14 residues. Germline V gene data show CDR1 as SEHNR and CDR2 as FQNEAQ (reference sequence). In DNA, the CDR3 is TGTGCCAGCAGCTTAGCGGGAGCGGACACTGAAGCTTTCTTT. Translating gives CASSLAGADTEAFF. Variable domain in full (rest from reference TRBV7-9 and TRBJ1-1): DTGVSQNPRHKITKRGQNVTFRCDPISEHNRLYWYRQTLGQGPEFLTYFQNEAQLEKSRLLSDRFSAERPKGSFSTLEIQRTEQGDSAMYLCASSLAGADTEAFFGQGTRLTVV.

This clone came up once. The chain uses TRBV4-2 and TRBJ1-5; no reliable D call. With 0 bases removed from V and 5 bases from J, the gap between germline ends came to 11 bases. Germline CDR1 LGHNA, CDR2 YNFKEQ. The CDR3 consists of 15 residues. The CDR3 protein is CASSQDSDGDQPQHF. As DNA, the CDR3 is TGTGCCAGCAGCCAAGATTCGGACGGCGATCAGCCCCAGCATTTT.

The CDR3 spells CASSSGGEGIEETQYF. DNA of the CDR3: TGTGCCAGCAGCTCCGGCGGAGAAGGTATAGAAGAGACCCAGTACTTC. V gene TRBV11-3 combines with J gene TRBJ2-5, with unresolved D. CDR1 and CDR2 (germline): SGHNT, YENEEA. V dropped 4 bases and J dropped 3 bases, with 18 bases sitting between them. The CDR3 sequence is 16 residues long.

Points on this clone: A read error may account for a junction end that differs from germline. This chain joins TRBV7-4 and TRBJ1-3, with a possible D match to TRBD1 (5 bases). Germline V gene lookup returns CDR1 SGHVT and CDR2 SQSDAQ. CDR3 length equals 10 residues. As DNA, the CDR3 is TGTGCCCGAACGGGGGGACTCCTTCCTTTT. Protein: CARTGGLLPF.

This clone occurred once. The chain employs TRBV5-1 and TRBJ2-1, with 8 bases aligning to TRBD1. The V gene's germline CDR1 is SGHRS and CDR2 YFSETQ. Trimming at V came to 2 bases and at J to 0 bases, leaving 1 base not matched to a gene. This CDR3 region has 15 residues. Here the CDR3 reads CASSFGTGSYNEQFF. The CDR3 nucleotides read TGCGCCAGCAGCTTCGGGACAGGCTCCTACAATGAGCAGTTCTTC.